The present entry profiles one TCR beta chain with its context. As yet, its antigen is unknown. The time point is: week 11, during vaccination. The vaccine gave 300 ug of a 20-mer mutant IDH1 peptide subcutaneously per dose. The data were obtained in a study of a mutant IDH1 vaccine in newly diagnosed glioma. Per germline, CDR1 MNHNY and CDR2 SVGAGI (reference sequence). CDR3 size: 15 residues. Trimming removed 6 bases from V and 4 bases from J, with 15 bases in between. Study outcomes and limitations: A vaccine-induced immune response developed in about 93% of the patients.

Measured with immunoSEQ multiplex PCR; TCRdb has only the in-frame clones, and not every one. The sample lists tens of thousands of clones; roughly three quarters were seen once. This TCR derives from a man aged 25-45 years with glioma. The sample was PBMCs, taken from a glioma patient whose treatment included an IDH1 peptide vaccine. This chain links TRBV6-6 with TRBJ1-4; a weak D match, TRBD1 (5 bases). The CDR3 DNA reads TGTGCCAGCAGCCCCCAAGGGGCAGTTAATGAAAAACTGTTTTTT. Its protein product is CASSPQGAVNEKLFF.